One and the same sample provided the 11 T cell receptor beta chains below, sequenced in a study of blood T cell repertoires in COVID-19. TCRdb's table, derived via immunoSEQ multiplex PCR, lists solely in-frame clones and lacks some. The sample consists of over 40,000 clones, roughly 80% of them appearing once. Sequencing was performed on peripheral blood. Every receptor here comes from a man aged 55 to 69 with active COVID-19.

This chain links TRBV5-1 with TRBJ2-1; 10 bases are shared with TRBD2. The CDR3 spans 15 residues. V dropped 6 bases and J dropped 7; count of bases not matched to a gene: 10. Germline V lookup: CDR1 SGHRS, CDR2 YFSETQ. The CDR3 DNA is TGCGCCAGCATGGTTAGCGGGGGGATAGGAAATGAGCAGTTCTTC. Its translation: CASMVSGGIGNEQFF.

The chain employs TRBV30 and TRBJ2-1; 8 bases map to TRBD2. The CDR3 length is 17 residues. Trimming cost V 3 bases and J 6 bases; bases outside gene matches: 16. Germline CDR1 GTSNPN, CDR2 SVGIG (reference sequence). The CDR3 here is CAWRGGRGAGLRNEQFF. As DNA, the CDR3 is TGTGCCTGGAGGGGGGGGCGGGGGGCAGGTTTGCGCAATGAGCAGTTCTTC.

CDR3 nucleotide sequence: TGTGCCAGCAGTGAAGCCGTCTGGGGGCGCGCAGATACGCAGTATTTT. It codes for CASSEAVWGRADTQYF. V and J are TRBV6-1 and TRBJ2-3; the D gene is possibly TRBD1 (6 bases). The V gene lost 0 bases and the J gene lost 4 bases, with 14 bases spanning the gap. The CDR3 is made up of 16 amino acids. Per the germline V gene, CDR1 is MNHNS and CDR2 is SASEGT.

The V gene is TRBV3-1 (or the pseudogene TRBV3-2), the J gene TRBJ1-3; D gene unclear. The germline V gene has CDR1 LGHDT and CDR2 YNNKEL (reference sequence). The CDR3 covers 15 residues. V lost 0 bases to trimming and J lost 0 bases, with 6 bases between them. This chain's CDR3 is CASSQDLSSGNTIYF. The CDR3 coding sequence is TGTGCCAGCAGCCAAGATCTGAGCTCTGGAAACACCATATATTTT.

The V and J genes are TRBV29-1 and TRBJ1-1, with 7 bases that match TRBD1. V trimming: 5 bases; J trimming: 6 bases; junction bases outside the gene matches: 9. Germline V CDR1 and CDR2: SQVTM, ANQGSEA. The CDR3 totals 13 residues. CDR3 loop: CSVNADRKSEAFF. CDR3 nucleotide sequence: TGCAGCGTTAACGCGGACAGGAAATCTGAAGCTTTCTTT.

This chain connects TRBV28 to TRBJ1-4; D is uncertain. CDR1 and CDR2 (germline): MDHEN, SYDVKM. This CDR3 has 15 residues. Trimming shortened V by 1 base and J by 8 bases, and 14 bases separated the two germline ends. CDR3 region: CASSLLPGSGEKLFF. CDR3 sequence (DNA): TGTGCCAGCAGTTTATTACCGGGAAGTGGGGAAAAACTGTTTTTT.

The CDR3: CASTARGHYGYTF. The CDR3 DNA reads TGTGCCAGCACGGCCAGGGGGCACTATGGCTACACCTTC. The chain uses TRBV6-5 and TRBJ1-2; 8 bases fit TRBD1. CDR1 and CDR2 (germline): MNHEY, SVGAGI. The CDR3 has 13 residues. V shed 7 bases and J 3 bases; nucleotides not matched to a gene: 4.

J is TRBJ1-2 and V is TRBV24-1; 9 bases are shared with TRBD1. CDR3 size: 16 residues. Germline V CDR1 and CDR2: KGHDR, SFDVKD. V was clipped by 5 bases and J by 2 bases; unmatched bases: 8. The CDR3 region has the DNA TGTGCCACCAGTGCGCCGGGACAGGGACAAAACTATGGCTACACCTTC. Its translation: CATSAPGQGQNYGYTF.

This clone has a handful of counts. The rearrangement joins TRBV19 to TRBJ2-2; a possible D gene is TRBD2 (6 bases). The CDR3 length is 14 residues. The V gene's germline CDR1 is LNHDA and CDR2 SQIVND (reference sequence). The V end was cut by 5 bases, the J end by 5 bases, with 12 bases between. CDR3 nucleotide sequence: TGTGCCAGTAGTGTCGATCGGGGGACCGGGGAGCTGTTTTTT. Translation gives CASSVDRGTGELFF.

This chain joins TRBV19 and TRBJ2-6, with 11 bases aligning to TRBD1. Trimming cost V 2 bases and J 2 bases; bases outside gene matches: 8. CDR3 size: 19 residues. From germline, CDR1 is LNHDA and CDR2 SQIVND (reference sequence). CDR3 nucleotide sequence: TGTGCCAGTAGTATATCCGGACAGGGGGCATCTCCTGGGGCCAACGTCCTGACTTTC. Translating it yields CASSISGQGASPGANVLTF.

V gene TRBV4-1 combines with J gene TRBJ2-7; 8 bases are shared with TRBD1. The germline V gene encodes CDR1 MGHRA and CDR2 YSYEKL. The CDR3 is 13 amino acids. Unmatched junction bases numbered 1, after V lost 3 bases and J lost 3 bases. CDR3 in DNA: TGCGCCAGCAGCCACGGACAGGGCTACGAGCAGTACTTC. This codes for CASSHGQGYEQYF.